This T cell receptor beta chain derives from a study of cytomegalovirus exposure and HLA in healthy donors. Overall study findings and caveats: Fewer N-insertions (relative to the approximately 700-donor mean) were reportedly seen in an Asian-associated ancestry cluster in a later analysis. Excluded: some indistinguishable V segments such as TRBV6-2 and TRBV6-3.

Remarks on this clone: Its specificity is unknown.

Use of 60 Vbeta and 13 Jbeta primers characterized the PCR. The data were produced by immunoSEQ multiplex PCR, yet TCRdb's version contains in-frame clones alone and is incomplete. The specimen's table records 40,000 to 45,000 clones. V gave up 3 bases and J gave up 8 bases, with 17 bases separating them. The CDR3 is made up of 14 amino acids. Germline V CDR1 and CDR2: SQVTM, ANQGSEA. Sequenced input: PBMCs. The receptor was derived from a man in his thirties or forties in good health and CMV-seronegative. This chain links TRBV29-1 with TRBJ2-1; TRBD2 is a possible D gene (5 bases). CDR3 protein: CSVEAPQKADEQFF. DNA of the CDR3: TGCAGCGTTGAGGCCCCCCAAAAAGCGGATGAGCAGTTCTTC.